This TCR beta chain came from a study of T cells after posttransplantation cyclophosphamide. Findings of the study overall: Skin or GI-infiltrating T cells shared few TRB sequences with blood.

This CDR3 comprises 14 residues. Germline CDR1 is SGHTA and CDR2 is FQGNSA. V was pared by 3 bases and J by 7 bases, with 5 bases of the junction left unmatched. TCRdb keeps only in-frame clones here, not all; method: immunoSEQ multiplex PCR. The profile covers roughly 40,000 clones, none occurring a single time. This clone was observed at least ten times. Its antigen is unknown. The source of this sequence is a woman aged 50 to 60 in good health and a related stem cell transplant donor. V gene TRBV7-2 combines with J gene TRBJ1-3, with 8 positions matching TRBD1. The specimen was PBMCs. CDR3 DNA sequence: TGTGCCAGCAGCTTGGACAGGGATGGCAACACCATATATTTT. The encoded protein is CASSLDRDGNTIYF.